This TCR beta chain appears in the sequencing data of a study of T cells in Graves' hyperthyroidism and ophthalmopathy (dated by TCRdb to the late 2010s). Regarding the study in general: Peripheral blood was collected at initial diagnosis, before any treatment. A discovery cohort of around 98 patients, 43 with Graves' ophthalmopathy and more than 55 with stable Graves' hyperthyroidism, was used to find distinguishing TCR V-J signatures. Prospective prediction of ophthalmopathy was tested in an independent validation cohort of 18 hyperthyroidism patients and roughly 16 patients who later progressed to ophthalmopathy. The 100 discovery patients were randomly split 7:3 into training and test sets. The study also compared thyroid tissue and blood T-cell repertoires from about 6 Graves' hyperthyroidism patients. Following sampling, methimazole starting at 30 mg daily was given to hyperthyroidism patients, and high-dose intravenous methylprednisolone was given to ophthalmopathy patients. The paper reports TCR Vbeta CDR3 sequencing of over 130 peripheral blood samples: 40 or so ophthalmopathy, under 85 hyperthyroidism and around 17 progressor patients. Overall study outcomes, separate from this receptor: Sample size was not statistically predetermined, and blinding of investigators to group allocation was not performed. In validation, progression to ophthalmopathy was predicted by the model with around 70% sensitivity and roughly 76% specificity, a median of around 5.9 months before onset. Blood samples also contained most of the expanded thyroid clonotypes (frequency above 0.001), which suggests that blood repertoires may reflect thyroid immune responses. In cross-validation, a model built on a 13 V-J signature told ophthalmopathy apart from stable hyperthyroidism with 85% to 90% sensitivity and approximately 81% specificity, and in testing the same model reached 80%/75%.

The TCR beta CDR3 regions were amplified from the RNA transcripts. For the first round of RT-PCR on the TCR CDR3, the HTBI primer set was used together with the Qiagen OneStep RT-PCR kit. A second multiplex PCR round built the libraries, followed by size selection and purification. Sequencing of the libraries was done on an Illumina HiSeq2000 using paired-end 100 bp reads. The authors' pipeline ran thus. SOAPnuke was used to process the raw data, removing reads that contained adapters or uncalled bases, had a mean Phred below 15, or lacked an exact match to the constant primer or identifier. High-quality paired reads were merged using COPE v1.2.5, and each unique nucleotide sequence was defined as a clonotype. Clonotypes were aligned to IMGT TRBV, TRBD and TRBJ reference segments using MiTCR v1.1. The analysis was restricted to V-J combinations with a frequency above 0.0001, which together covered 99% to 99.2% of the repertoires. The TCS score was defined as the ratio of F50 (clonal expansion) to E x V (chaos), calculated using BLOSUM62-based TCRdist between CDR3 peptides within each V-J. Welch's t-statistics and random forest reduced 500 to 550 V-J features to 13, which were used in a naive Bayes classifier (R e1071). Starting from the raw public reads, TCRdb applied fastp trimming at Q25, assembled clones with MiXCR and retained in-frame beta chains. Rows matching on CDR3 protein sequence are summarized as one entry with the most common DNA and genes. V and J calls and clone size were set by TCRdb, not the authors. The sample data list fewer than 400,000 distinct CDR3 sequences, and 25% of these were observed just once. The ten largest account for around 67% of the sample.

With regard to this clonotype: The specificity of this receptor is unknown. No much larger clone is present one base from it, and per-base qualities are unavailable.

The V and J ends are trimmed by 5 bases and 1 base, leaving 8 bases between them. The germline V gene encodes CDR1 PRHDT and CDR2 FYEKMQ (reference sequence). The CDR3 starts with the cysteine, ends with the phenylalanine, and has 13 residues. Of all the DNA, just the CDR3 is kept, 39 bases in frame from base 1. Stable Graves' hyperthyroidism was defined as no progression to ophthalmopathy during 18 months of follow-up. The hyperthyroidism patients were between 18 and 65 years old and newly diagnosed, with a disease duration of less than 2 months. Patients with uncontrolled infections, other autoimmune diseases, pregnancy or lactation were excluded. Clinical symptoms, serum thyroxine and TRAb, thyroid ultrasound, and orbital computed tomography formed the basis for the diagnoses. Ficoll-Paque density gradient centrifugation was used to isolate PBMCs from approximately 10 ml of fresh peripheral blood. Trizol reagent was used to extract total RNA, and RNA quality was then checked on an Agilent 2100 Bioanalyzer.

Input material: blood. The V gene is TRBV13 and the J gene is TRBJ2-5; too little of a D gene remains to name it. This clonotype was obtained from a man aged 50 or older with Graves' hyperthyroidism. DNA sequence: TGTGCCAGCAGCCAACGGCCCCAAGAGACCCAGTACTTC. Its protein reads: CASSQRPQETQYF.